This T cell receptor (beta chain) stems from a study of cytomegalovirus exposure and HLA in healthy donors. Germline trimming cut 2 bases from V and 4 bases from J; bases unmatched to any gene: 3. The CDR3 contains 15 residues. Germline loops: CDR1 LGHNA, CDR2 YSLEER. The PCR had 60 Vbeta and 13 Jbeta primers. Profiled with immunoSEQ multiplex PCR; TCRdb holds only in-frame clones, not every one. Among more than 95,000 clones listed, over 65% were seen once. This sequence was found in a woman in her forties or fifties in good health and CMV-seropositive. Sample: PBMCs. The chain carries TRBV4-3 and TRBJ2-7; 12 bases align to TRBD2. CDR3 residues: CASSQLAGGLYEQYF. CDR3 in DNA: TGCGCCAGCAGCCAACTAGCGGGAGGGTTATACGAGCAGTACTTC.